The TCR beta chain described here comes from a study of T cell responses to AZD1222 COVID-19 vaccine. Turning to the study itself: Pooled in the analysis were second doses at about 4 or about 12 weeks.

Study-level findings and limits: Per reports, nearly half of all spike-specific TCRs target regions that are unmutated in variants.

The CDR3 has 12 amino acids. In germline, CDR1 is MNHEY, CDR2 SVGAGI. Between the trimmed V and J ends, which lost 2 bases and 7 bases, there was a span of 9 bases. This clone was counted a single time. The antigen is unknown. Clones were sequenced by immunoSEQ multiplex PCR, and TCRdb holds only the in-frame ones, with some missing. This repertoire shows just over 150,000 clones, 90% found once; its top ten account for 1.5% to 2%. The origin of this receptor is an adult in good health. The V and J genes are TRBV6-5 and TRBJ2-7, with D uncertain. The specimen comprised peripheral blood, sampled on day 0 of AZD1222 vaccination. The CDR3, as DNA: TGTGCCAGCAGTTACAGAGGTGGGGAGCAGTACTTC. Amino acid sequence: CASSYRGGEQYF.